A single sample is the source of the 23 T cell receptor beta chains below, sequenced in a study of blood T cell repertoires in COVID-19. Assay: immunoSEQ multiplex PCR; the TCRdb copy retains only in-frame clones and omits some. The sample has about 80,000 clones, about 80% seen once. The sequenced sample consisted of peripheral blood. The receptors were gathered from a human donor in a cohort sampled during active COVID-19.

The CDR3 DNA is TGTGCCAGCAGCCCGTGGACTAGAATCTCTACCGAGCAGTACTTC. Its protein product is CASSPWTRISTEQYF. The chain links TRBV5-6 to TRBJ2-7; 7 nucleotides match TRBD2. The CDR3 sequence is 15 residues long. The junction had 13 bases not matched to a gene; V was cut back by 4 bases and J by 6 bases. Germline V gene data show CDR1 as SGHDT and CDR2 as YYEEEE.

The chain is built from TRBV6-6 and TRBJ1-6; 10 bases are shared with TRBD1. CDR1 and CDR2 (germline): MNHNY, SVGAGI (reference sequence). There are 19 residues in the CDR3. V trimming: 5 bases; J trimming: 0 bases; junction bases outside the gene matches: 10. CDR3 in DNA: TGTGCCAGCAGTCCAAAGAGGGGACAGGGGAGCTCCTATAATTCACCCCTCCACTTT. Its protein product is CASSPKRGQGSSYNSPLHF.

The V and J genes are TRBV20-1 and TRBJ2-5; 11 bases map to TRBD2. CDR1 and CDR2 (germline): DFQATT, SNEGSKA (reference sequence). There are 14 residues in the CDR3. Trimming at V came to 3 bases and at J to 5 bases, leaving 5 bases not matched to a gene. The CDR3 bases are TGCAGTGCTAGTGTCACTAGCGGGGGTGAGACCCAGTACTTC. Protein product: CSASVTSGGETQYF.

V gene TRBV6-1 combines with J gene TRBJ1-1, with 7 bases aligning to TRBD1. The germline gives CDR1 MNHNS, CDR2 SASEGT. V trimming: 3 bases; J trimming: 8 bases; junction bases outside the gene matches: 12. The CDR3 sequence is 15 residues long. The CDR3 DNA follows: TGTGCCAGCAGTGATGCTTACAGGGGTAAACTCGAAGCTTTCTTT. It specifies CASSDAYRGKLEAFF.

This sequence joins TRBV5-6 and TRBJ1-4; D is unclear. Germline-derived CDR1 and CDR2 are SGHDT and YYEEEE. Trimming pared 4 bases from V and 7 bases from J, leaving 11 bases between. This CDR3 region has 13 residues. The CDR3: CASSLTAREKLFF. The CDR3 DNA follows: TGTGCCAGCAGCCTAACAGCCCGTGAAAAACTGTTTTTT.

Here the CDR3 reads CASSGGTSGTSAKNIQYF. CDR3 DNA sequence: TGTGCCAGCAGTGGGGGGACTAGCGGGACCTCGGCCAAAAACATTCAGTACTTC. The gene calls are TRBV28 and TRBJ2-4, with 13 bases identical to TRBD2. Germline values: CDR1 MDHEN, CDR2 SYDVKM. This CDR3 spans 18 amino acids. The ends lost 5 bases at V and 1 base at J; junction bases unmatched: 8. The whole variable domain, remainder taken from reference TRBV28 and TRBJ2-4, is DVKVTQSSRYLVKRTGEKVFLECVQDMDHENMFWYRQDPGLGLRLIYFSYDVKMKEKGDIPEGYSVSREKKERFSLILESASTNQTSMYLCASSGGTSGTSAKNIQYFGAGTRLSVL.

CDR3 protein: CASSRSGQLSYEQYF. CDR3 DNA sequence: TGTGCCAGCAGCCGTAGCGGACAACTCTCCTACGAGCAGTACTTC. V usage is TRBV11-2 and J usage is TRBJ2-7; perhaps TRBD2 as D (6 bases). CDR3 length: 15 residues. Trimming took off 5 bases at V and 0 bases at J, with 14 bases between the two ends. The germline V gene has CDR1 SGHAT and CDR2 FQNNGV.

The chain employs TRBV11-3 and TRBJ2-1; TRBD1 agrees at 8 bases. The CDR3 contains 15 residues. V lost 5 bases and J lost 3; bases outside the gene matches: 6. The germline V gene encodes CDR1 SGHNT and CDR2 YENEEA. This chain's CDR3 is CASSEQGANYNEQFF. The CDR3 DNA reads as TGTGCCAGCAGCGAGCAGGGGGCTAACTACAATGAGCAGTTCTTC.

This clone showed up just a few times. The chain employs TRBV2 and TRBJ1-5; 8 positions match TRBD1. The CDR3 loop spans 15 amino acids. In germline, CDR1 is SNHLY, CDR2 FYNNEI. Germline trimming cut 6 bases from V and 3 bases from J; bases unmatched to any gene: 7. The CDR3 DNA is TGTGCCAGCAGATCCGACAGGGGCTACAATCAGCCCCAGCATTTT. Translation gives CASRSDRGYNQPQHF.

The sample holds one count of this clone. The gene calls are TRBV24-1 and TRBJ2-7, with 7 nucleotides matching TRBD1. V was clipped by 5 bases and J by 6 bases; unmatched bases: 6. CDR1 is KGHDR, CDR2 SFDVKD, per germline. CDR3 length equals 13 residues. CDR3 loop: CATSVDRAGEQYF. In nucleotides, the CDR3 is TGTGCCACCAGTGTCGACAGGGCTGGCGAGCAGTACTTC.

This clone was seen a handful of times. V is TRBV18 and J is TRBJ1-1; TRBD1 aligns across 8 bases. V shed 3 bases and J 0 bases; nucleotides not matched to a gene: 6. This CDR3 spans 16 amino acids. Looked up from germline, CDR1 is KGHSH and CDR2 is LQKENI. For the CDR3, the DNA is TGTGCCAGCTCACCCGCGGACAGGGCGGTGAACACTGAAGCTTTCTTT. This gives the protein CASSPADRAVNTEAFF.

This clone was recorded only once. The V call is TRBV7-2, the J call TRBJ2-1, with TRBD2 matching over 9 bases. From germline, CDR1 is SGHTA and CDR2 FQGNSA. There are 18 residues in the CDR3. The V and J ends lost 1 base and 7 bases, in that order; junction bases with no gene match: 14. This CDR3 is CASSLVGVAGVVRNEQFF. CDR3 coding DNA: TGTGCCAGCAGCTTAGTTGGGGTAGCGGGAGTAGTGAGGAATGAGCAGTTCTTC.

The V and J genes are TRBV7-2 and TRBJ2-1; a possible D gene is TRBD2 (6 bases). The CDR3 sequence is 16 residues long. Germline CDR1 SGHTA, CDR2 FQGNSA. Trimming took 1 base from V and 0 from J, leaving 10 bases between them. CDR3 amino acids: CASSLDSGRSYNEQFF. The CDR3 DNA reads TGTGCCAGCAGCTTAGATAGCGGACGCTCCTACAATGAGCAGTTCTTC.

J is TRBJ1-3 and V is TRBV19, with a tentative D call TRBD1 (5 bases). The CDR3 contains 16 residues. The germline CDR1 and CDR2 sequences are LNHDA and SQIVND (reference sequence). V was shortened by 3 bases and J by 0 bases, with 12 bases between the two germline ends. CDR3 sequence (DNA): TGTGCCAGTAGTATCCAGGGATCTCTCTCTGGAAACACCATATATTTT. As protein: CASSIQGSLSGNTIYF.

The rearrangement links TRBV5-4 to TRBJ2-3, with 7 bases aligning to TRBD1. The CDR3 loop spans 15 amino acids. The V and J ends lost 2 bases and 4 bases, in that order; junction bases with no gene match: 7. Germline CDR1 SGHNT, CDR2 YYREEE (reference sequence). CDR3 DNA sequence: TGTGCCAGCAGCTTTAAGACAGGGCCGGCAGATACGCAGTATTTT. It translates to CASSFKTGPADTQYF.

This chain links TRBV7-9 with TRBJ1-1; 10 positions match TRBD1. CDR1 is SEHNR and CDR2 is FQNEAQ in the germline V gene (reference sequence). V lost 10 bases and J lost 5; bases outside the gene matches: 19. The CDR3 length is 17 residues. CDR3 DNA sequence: TGTGCCACCTCCCCCCGGACAGGGGGGGTTTGGGGGACTGAAGCTTTCTTT. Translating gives CATSPRTGGVWGTEAFF.

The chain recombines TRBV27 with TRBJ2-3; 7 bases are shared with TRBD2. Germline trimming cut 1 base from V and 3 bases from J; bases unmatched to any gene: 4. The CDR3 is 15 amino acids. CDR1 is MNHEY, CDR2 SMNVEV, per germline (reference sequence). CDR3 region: CASSLWRERTDTQYF. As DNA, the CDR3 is TGTGCCAGCAGTTTATGGCGGGAGAGGACAGATACGCAGTATTTT.

The CDR3 protein is CASSRGGLYTDTQYF. In DNA, the CDR3 is TGTGCCAGCAGTCGGGGGGGGTTATACACAGATACGCAGTATTTT. This chain joins TRBV11-3 and TRBJ2-3; TRBD2 matches 8 bases. The germline V gene encodes CDR1 SGHNT and CDR2 YENEEA. The CDR3 loop spans 15 amino acids. J was trimmed by 2 bases and V by 6 bases; bases with no gene match: 7. The entire variable domain, with the rest obtained from reference TRBV11-3 and TRBJ2-3, is as follows: EAGVVQSPRYKIIEKKQPVAFWCNPISGHNTLYWYLQNLGQGPELLIRYENEEAVDDSQLPKDRFSAERLKGVDSTLKIQPAELGDSAVYLCASSRGGLYTDTQYFGPGTRLTVL.

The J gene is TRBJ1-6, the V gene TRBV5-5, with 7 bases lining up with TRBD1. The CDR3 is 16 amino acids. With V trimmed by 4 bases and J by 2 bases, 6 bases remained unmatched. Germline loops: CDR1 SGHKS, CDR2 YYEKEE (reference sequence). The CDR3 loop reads CASSGGTDAYNSPLHF. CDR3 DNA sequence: TGTGCCAGCAGCGGCGGGACAGACGCCTATAATTCACCCCTCCACTTT.

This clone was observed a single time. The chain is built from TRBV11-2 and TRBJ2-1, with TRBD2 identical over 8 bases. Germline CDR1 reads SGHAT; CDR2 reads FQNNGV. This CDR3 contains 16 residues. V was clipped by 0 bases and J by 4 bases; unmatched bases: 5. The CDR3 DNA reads TGTGCCAGCAGCTTAGAAGGGGTAGCGGGATACAATGAGCAGTTCTTC. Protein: CASSLEGVAGYNEQFF.

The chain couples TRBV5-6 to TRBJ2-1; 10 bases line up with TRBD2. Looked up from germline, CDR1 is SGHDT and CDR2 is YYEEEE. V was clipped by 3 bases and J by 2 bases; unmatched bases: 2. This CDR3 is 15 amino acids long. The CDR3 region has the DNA TGTGCCAGCAGCTACCTAGCGGGAGCCTACAATGAGCAGTTCTTC. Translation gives CASSYLAGAYNEQFF.

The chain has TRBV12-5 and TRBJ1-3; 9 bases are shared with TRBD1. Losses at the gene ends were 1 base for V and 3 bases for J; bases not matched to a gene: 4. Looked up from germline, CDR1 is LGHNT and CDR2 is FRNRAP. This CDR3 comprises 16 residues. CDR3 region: CASGLAMTGGGNTIYF. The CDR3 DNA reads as TGTGCTAGTGGTTTGGCTATGACAGGGGGTGGAAACACCATATATTTT.

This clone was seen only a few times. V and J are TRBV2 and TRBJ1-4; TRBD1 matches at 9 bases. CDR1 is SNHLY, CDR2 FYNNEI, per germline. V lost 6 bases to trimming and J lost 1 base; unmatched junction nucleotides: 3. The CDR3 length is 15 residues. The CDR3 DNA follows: TGTGCCAGCAGCGGACAGGGGCGAACTAATGAAAAACTGTTTTTT. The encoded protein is CASSGQGRTNEKLFF.